The following is a T cell receptor (beta chain) sequence with its context. This specimen comes from a study of T cell responses to AZD1222 COVID-19 vaccine. The data were produced by immunoSEQ multiplex PCR, yet TCRdb's version contains in-frame clones alone and is incomplete. Of about 120,000 clones listed, roughly nine tenths are singletons. Looked up from germline, CDR1 is MGHDK and CDR2 is SYGVNS. The CDR3 covers 14 residues. The V gene end was trimmed by 9 bases and the J gene end by 5 bases; junction bases not matched to a gene: 12. The sequenced sample was peripheral blood, obtained on day 0 of AZD1222 vaccination. This rearrangement joins TRBV25-1 to TRBJ1-2; TRBD1 matches 7 bases. This sequence was found in an adult in good health. In DNA form, the CDR3 reads TGTGCCAGGACAGGGCCTAGGGGCCTGTATGGCTACACCTTC. It yields the protein CARTGPRGLYGYTF.